Following are 24 T cell receptor beta chains from one sample sequenced in a study of shared clonotypes between healthy human individuals. TCRdb keeps only in-frame clones here, not all; method: immunoSEQ multiplex PCR. The data show some 2,500,000 clones, with 85% to 95% seen just once and approximately 0.39% held by the top ten. The sequenced material came from naive CD4+ T cells from PBMCs. The subset denotes: CD45RA+ positively selected. The receptors here all came from a man younger than 35 in good health. Some clones in this sample may be carry-over from other donors' samples.

The chain links TRBV7-2 to TRBJ1-5, with D hard to call. The germline CDR1 and CDR2 sequences are SGHTA and FQGNSA. The germline V and J ends were trimmed by 1 base and 11 bases, with 15 bases remaining between them. The CDR3 has 14 amino acids. The CDR3 is CASSLGDPLNAQHF. The CDR3 bases are TGTGCCAGCAGCTTAGGGGATCCTCTAAACGCCCAGCATTTT.

The V and J genes are TRBV6-6 and TRBJ2-7; 10 bases map to TRBD2. The germline CDR1 and CDR2 sequences are MNHNY and SVGAGI (reference sequence). Germline trimming cut 2 bases from V and 6 bases from J; bases unmatched to any gene: 4. This CDR3 comprises 14 residues. The CDR3 sequence is CASSYASGSGEQYF. CDR3 coding DNA: TGTGCCAGCAGTTACGCTAGCGGGAGTGGCGAGCAGTACTTC.

This rearrangement joins TRBV7-9 to TRBJ1-1, with TRBD1 as a possible D gene (5 bases). The CDR3 consists of 16 residues. CDR1 is SEHNR and CDR2 is FQNEAQ in the germline V gene (reference sequence). Deletions cut 3 bases from V and 0 bases from J, with 14 bases between. DNA for the CDR3: TGTGCCAGCAGCTTCCGGGACGGTTTGATGAACACTGAAGCTTTCTTT. Protein: CASSFRDGLMNTEAFF.

The rearrangement joins TRBV5-1 to TRBJ1-2; 8 nucleotides align to TRBD1. The V gene's germline CDR1 is SGHRS and CDR2 YFSETQ. The CDR3 loop spans 14 amino acids. J was trimmed by 8 bases and V by 5 bases; bases with no gene match: 11. The CDR3 sequence: CASRFDRGTGGYTF. CDR3 coding DNA: TGCGCCAGCAGATTCGACAGGGGAACTGGCGGCTACACCTTC.

This clone was seen only once. The V and J genes are TRBV27 and TRBJ2-5, with D tentatively TRBD2 (6 bases). The CDR3 has 14 amino acids. Between the trimmed V and J ends, which lost 5 bases and 7 bases, there was a span of 17 bases. Germline CDR1 is MNHEY and CDR2 is SMNVEV (reference sequence). Here the CDR3 DNA reads TGTGCCAGCAGTCGCCAGCGGGTCCCTGCGACCCAGTACTTC. It yields the protein CASSRQRVPATQYF.

The chain joins TRBV27 to TRBJ2-3, with a tentative D call TRBD2 (5 bases). Trimming took off 7 bases at V and 1 base at J, with 9 bases between the two ends. Germline V gene data show CDR1 as MNHEY and CDR2 as SMNVEV (reference sequence). The CDR3 has 13 residues. CDR3 sequence (DNA): TGTGCCAGCACCGCGGGTCGCACAGATACGCAGTATTTT. Protein product: CASTAGRTDTQYF.

Worth noting for this clone: Without the conserved terminal phenylalanine or tryptophan, this CDR3 likely stems from a read error. It is unclear where the CDR3 begins or ends on the DNA, so no DNA is shown, and the CDR3 is as TCRdb lists it. The J gene is TRBJ2-7, the V gene TRBV5-6; the table assigns TRBD1, which was not confirmed against the DNA. The CDR3 contains 14 residues when both ends are counted. Germline-derived CDR1 and CDR2 are SGHDT and YYEEEE. This CDR3 is CASSLLNRGRRLAT.

The chain links TRBV15 to TRBJ2-7, with 8 bases matching TRBD2. V lost 5 bases and J lost 3; bases outside the gene matches: 6. Germline V gene lookup returns CDR1 LNHNV and CDR2 YYDKDF (reference sequence). The CDR3 totals 14 residues. This chain's CDR3 is CATSFGTRDYEQYF. The CDR3, as DNA: TGTGCCACCAGCTTCGGGACTAGGGACTACGAGCAGTACTTC.

The chain has TRBV7-3 and TRBJ1-1; D is possibly TRBD1 (5 bases). The germline V gene encodes CDR1 SGHTA and CDR2 FQGTGA. V was pared by 3 bases and J by 1 base, with 9 bases between. The CDR3 covers 14 residues. The CDR3 reads CASSLQTANTEAFF. CDR3 DNA sequence: TGTGCCAGCAGCTTGCAGACAGCGAACACTGAAGCTTTCTTT.

The V call is TRBV10-3, the J call TRBJ1-5; TRBD1 is a possible D gene (5 bases). The ends were cut back, 7 bases at V and 0 bases at J, with 10 bases in the middle. Germline V lookup: CDR1 ENHRY, CDR2 SYGVKD. The CDR3 totals 14 residues. In DNA, the CDR3 is TGTGCCATCAAGGAGGGACTTAGCAATCAGCCCCAGCATTTT. It specifies CAIKEGLSNQPQHF.

The chain employs TRBV4-1 and TRBJ2-7; 8 bases agree with TRBD2. There are 16 residues in the CDR3. In germline, CDR1 is MGHRA, CDR2 YSYEKL. The trim removed 4 bases at V and 5 bases at J, leaving 13 bases unmatched. In DNA, the CDR3 is TGCGCCAGCAGCCCCCAGCCCCAGCGGGAGTGGGACGAGCAGTACTTC. This gives the protein CASSPQPQREWDEQYF.

The DNA of the CDR3 is TGTGCCAGCACCAAACGACAGGTGAACACTGAAGCTTTCTTT. The encoded protein is CASTKRQVNTEAFF. This chain joins TRBV7-9 and TRBJ1-1; D is possibly TRBD1 (6 bases). Between the trimmed V and J ends, which lost 7 bases and 0 bases, there was a span of 12 bases. Germline lookup yields CDR1 SEHNR and CDR2 FQNEAQ (reference sequence). The CDR3 spans 14 residues.

J is TRBJ1-2 and V is TRBV25-1; 7 positions agree with TRBD1. V was pared by 4 bases and J by 4 bases, with 9 bases of the junction left unmatched. CDR1 and CDR2 from the germline V gene are MGHDK and SYGVNS. The CDR3 totals 15 residues. CDR3: CASSGQGSMVYGYTF. The DNA for the CDR3 is TGTGCCAGCAGTGGACAGGGTTCTATGGTCTATGGCTACACCTTC.

V is TRBV9 and J is TRBJ1-1, with D maybe TRBD1 (6 bases). The CDR3 loop spans 13 amino acids. V was trimmed by 7 bases and J by 4 bases, leaving 14 bases between them. Germline V gene data show CDR1 as SGDLS and CDR2 as YYNGEE. The CDR3 spells CASQGGGSTEAFF. The CDR3 coding sequence is TGTGCCAGCCAAGGAGGGGGAAGCACTGAAGCTTTCTTT.

The V gene is TRBV5-8, the J gene TRBJ2-2; the D is unclear. Germline V gene sequence: CDR1 SGHTS, CDR2 YDEGEE. The CDR3 has 13 amino acids. V lost 1 base and J lost 8, with 9 bases in between. The CDR3 sequence is CASSLFRQGELFF. The CDR3 DNA follows: TGTGCCAGCAGCTTGTTCCGGCAGGGGGAGCTGTTTTTT.

V usage is TRBV5-6 and J usage is TRBJ1-5, with 10 bases aligning to TRBD1. Trimming removed 3 bases from V and 2 bases from J; junction bases left unmatched: 8. CDR3 length equals 17 residues. Per germline, CDR1 SGHDT and CDR2 YYEEEE. CDR3 DNA sequence: TGTGCCAGCAGCTCCCGACAGGGGGCAATGGGCAATCAGCCCCAGCATTTT. Its translation: CASSSRQGAMGNQPQHF.

This clone occurred a few times. The chain uses TRBV14 and TRBJ2-1; maybe TRBD1 (6 bases). V was pared by 5 bases and J by 13 bases, with 15 bases between. The length of the CDR3 is 12 residues. CDR1 is SGHDN, CDR2 FVKESK, per germline. In DNA, the CDR3 is TGTGCCAGCAGCTCAACAGGGAGAGGTCAGTTCTTC. Translation gives CASSSTGRGQFF.

In its sample, this clone was seen once. V gene TRBV27 combines with J gene TRBJ1-1; D might be TRBD1 (5 bases). Germline V gene sequence: CDR1 MNHEY, CDR2 SMNVEV (reference sequence). Trimming took off 5 bases at V and 0 bases at J, with 7 bases between the two ends. This CDR3 is 13 amino acids long. CDR3 region: CASSTDMNTEAFF. CDR3 DNA sequence: TGTGCCAGCAGTACGGACATGAACACTGAAGCTTTCTTT.

V and J are TRBV10-2 and TRBJ1-5; D may be TRBD1 (6 bases). V was cut by 6 bases and J by 1 base, with 10 bases left in between. The germline CDR1 and CDR2 sequences are WSHSY and SAAADI. The CDR3 extends over 14 amino acids. The CDR3 spells CASRKGGSNQPQHF. CDR3 bases: TGCGCCAGCAGAAAAGGGGGGAGCAATCAGCCCCAGCATTTT.

The gene calls are TRBV6-5 and TRBJ2-3; no definite D call. The CDR3 sequence is 10 residues long. Germline loops: CDR1 MNHEY, CDR2 SVGAGI. V lost 6 bases and J lost 4, with 2 bases in between. CDR3 sequence reads: CASRADTQYF. The CDR3 bases are TGTGCCAGCAGGGCAGATACGCAGTATTTT.

The rearrangement links TRBV30 to TRBJ1-5; D gene uncertain. Per germline, CDR1 GTSNPN and CDR2 SVGIG (reference sequence). V lost 5 bases to trimming and J lost 0 bases, with 11 bases between them. The CDR3 is 14 amino acids. The CDR3 spells CAWAGYLSNQPQHF. DNA of the CDR3: TGTGCCTGGGCGGGCTATCTTAGCAATCAGCCCCAGCATTTT.

Note on this clone: Distinct nucleotide sequences in the sample also encode this CDR3. The chain employs TRBV5-1 and TRBJ1-5, with a weak D call TRBD1 (5 bases). CDR1 SGHRS and CDR2 YFSETQ come from the germline V gene. The CDR3 spans 13 residues. V lost 7 bases and J lost 7, with 15 bases in between. The CDR3 coding sequence is TGCGCCAGCTCCGGGGGGGGAGGCCAGCCCCAGCATTTT. This codes for CASSGGGGQPQHF.

V is TRBV5-1 and J is TRBJ2-1; D is possibly TRBD2 (5 bases). The CDR3 loop spans 14 amino acids. V was pared by 0 bases and J by 6 bases, with 10 bases between. Germline values: CDR1 SGHRS, CDR2 YFSETQ. CDR3 loop: CASSLGTLGNEQFF. The CDR3 nucleotides are TGCGCCAGCAGCTTGGGGACTTTAGGCAATGAGCAGTTCTTC.

The V and J genes are TRBV5-1 and TRBJ2-1; TRBD2 aligns across 9 bases. This CDR3 is 16 amino acids long. V was pared by 2 bases and J by 3 bases, with 6 bases of the junction left unmatched. Germline-derived CDR1 and CDR2 are SGHRS and YFSETQ. CDR3 nucleotide sequence: TGCGCCAGCAGCTTTAGCGGGGGTAACCTCTACAATGAGCAGTTCTTC. This codes for CASSFSGGNLYNEQFF. Drawing the rest from reference TRBV5-1 and TRBJ2-1, the complete variable domain is KAGVTQTPRYLIKTRGQQVTLSCSPISGHRSVSWYQQTPGQGLQFLFEYFSETQRNKGNFPGRFSGRQFSNSRSEMNVSTLELGDSALYLCASSFSGGNLYNEQFFGPGTRLTVL.